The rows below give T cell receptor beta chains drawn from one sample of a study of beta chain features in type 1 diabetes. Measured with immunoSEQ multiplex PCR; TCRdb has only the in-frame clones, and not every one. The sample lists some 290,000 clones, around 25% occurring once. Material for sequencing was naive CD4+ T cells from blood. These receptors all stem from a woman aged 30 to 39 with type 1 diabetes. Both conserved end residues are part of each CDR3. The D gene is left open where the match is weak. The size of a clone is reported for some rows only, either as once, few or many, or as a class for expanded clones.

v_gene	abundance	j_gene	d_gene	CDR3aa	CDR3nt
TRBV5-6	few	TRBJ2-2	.	CASSSDSRTGELFF	TGTGCCAGCAGCTCAGACAGCCGCACCGGGGAGCTGTTTTTT
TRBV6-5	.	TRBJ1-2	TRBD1	CASSYGEGQGVYGYTF	TGTGCCAGCAGTTACGGGGAGGGACAGGGAGTCTATGGCTACACCTTC
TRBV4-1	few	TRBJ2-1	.	CASSQGFIGASYNEQFF	TGCGCCAGCAGCCAAGGGTTTATCGGAGCTTCCTACAATGAGCAGTTCTTC
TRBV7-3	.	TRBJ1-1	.	CASSSRPGSLNTEAFF	TGTGCCAGCAGCTCAAGACCAGGGTCTCTGAACACTGAAGCTTTCTTT
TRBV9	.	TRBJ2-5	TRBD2	CASSVDGSGRETQYF	TGTGCCAGCAGCGTAGATGGTAGCGGGAGGGAGACCCAGTACTTC
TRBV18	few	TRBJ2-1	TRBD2	CASSPLPSGVSYNEQFF	TGTGCCAGCTCACCACTGCCTAGCGGGGTCTCCTACAATGAGCAGTTCTTC
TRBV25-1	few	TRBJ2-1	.	CASSEFRRAVGEQFF	TGTGCCAGCAGTGAATTCCGGCGGGCGGTGGGTGAGCAGTTCTTC
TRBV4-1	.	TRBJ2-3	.	CASSQVGGRTDTQYF	TGCGCCAGCAGCCAAGTGGGGGGACGCACAGATACGCAGTATTTT
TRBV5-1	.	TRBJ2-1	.	CASSFSGSYNEQFF	TGCGCCAGCAGCTTCTCCGGCTCCTACAATGAGCAGTTCTTC
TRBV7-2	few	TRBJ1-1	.	CASSSETGLGAFF	TGTGCCAGCAGCTCCGAGACAGGTCTGGGAGCTTTCTTT
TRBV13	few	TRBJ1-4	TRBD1	CASSRDRWNEKLFF	TGTGCCAGCAGCCGGGACAGGTGGAACGAAAAACTGTTTTTT
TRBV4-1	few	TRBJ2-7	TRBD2	CASSQDRVTSGLPYEQYF	TGCGCCAGCAGCCAAGATAGGGTCACTAGCGGGCTTCCCTACGAGCAGTACTTC
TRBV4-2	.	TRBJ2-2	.	CASSSQGPSGANTGELFF	TGTGCCAGCAGCTCACAAGGCCCCAGCGGAGCGAACACCGGGGAGCTGTTTTTT
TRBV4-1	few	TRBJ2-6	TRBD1	CASSQTGVGANVLTF	TGCGCCAGCAGCCAAACAGGGGTGGGGGCCAACGTCCTGACTTTC
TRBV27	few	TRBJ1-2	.	CASSLSRGGNGYTF	TGTGCCAGCAGTTTATCCAGGGGAGGGAATGGCTACACCTTC
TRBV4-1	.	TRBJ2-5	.	CASSQQQGMETQYF	TGCGCCAGCAGCCAACAACAGGGTATGGAGACCCAGTACTTC
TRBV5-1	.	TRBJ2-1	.	CASSFGDFPYNEQFF	TGCGCCAGCAGCTTTGGAGATTTCCCCTACAATGAGCAGTTCTTC
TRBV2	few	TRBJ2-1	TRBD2	CASHNGGEQFF	TGTGCCAGTCATAACGGGGGGGAGCAGTTCTTC
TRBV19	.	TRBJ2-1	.	CASTRPGESSYNEQFF	TGTGCCAGTACTCGACCAGGGGAAAGCTCCTACAATGAGCAGTTCTTC
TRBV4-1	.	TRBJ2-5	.	CASSQPTGEKTQYF	TGCGCCAGCAGCCAACCAACAGGAGAAAAGACCCAGTACTTC
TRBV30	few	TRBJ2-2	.	CAWRTGNTGELFF	TGTGCCTGGAGAACAGGGAACACCGGGGAGCTGTTTTTT
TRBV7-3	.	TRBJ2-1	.	CASSLREGGEQFF	TGTGCCAGCAGCTTAAGGGAGGGGGGTGAGCAGTTCTTC
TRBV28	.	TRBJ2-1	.	CASAQYEQFF	TGTGCCAGCGCCCAGTATGAGCAGTTCTTC
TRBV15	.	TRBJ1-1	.	CATSSEGFTEAFF	TGTGCCACCAGCTCGGAGGGCTTCACTGAAGCTTTCTTT
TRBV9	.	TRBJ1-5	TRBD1	CASSPEGQGDQPQHF	TGTGCCAGCAGCCCCGAGGGACAGGGCGATCAGCCCCAGCATTTT
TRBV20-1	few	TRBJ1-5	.	CSASSDQPQHF	TGCAGTGCTAGCTCCGATCAGCCCCAGCATTTT
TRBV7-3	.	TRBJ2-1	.	CASSPSTVYNEQFF	TGTGCCAGCAGCCCATCGACAGTCTACAATGAGCAGTTCTTC
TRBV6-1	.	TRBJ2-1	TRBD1	CASIPLGQGLHEQFF	TGTGCCAGCATCCCATTGGGACAGGGGCTGCATGAGCAGTTCTTC
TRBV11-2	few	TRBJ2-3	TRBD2	CASSARLAGADTQYF	TGTGCCAGCAGCGCGAGACTAGCGGGAGCAGATACGCAGTATTTT
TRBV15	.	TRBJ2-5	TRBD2	CATSRATPRLAGIGETQYF	TGTGCCACCAGCAGAGCTACCCCTCGACTAGCGGGAATTGGTGAGACCCAGTACTTC
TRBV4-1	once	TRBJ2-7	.	CASSQARQGLTYEQYF	TGCGCCAGCAGCCAAGCCAGGCAGGGGCTAACCTACGAGCAGTACTTC
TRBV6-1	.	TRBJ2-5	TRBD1	CASSIQGAAETQYF	TGTGCCAGCAGCATACAGGGGGCTGCAGAGACCCAGTACTTC